This TCR beta chain was found in a study of T cells expressing NK-cell markers. In the case of this clonotype: What it recognizes is unknown.

The CDR3 runs 15 residues. General study results and limits: In a group of five to seven donors, dominant NKG2C+ clonotypes represented roughly 1.0-7.0% of CD8+ T cells.

TCRdb derives one entry per CDR3 protein from the 5' RACE reads, leaving out DNA. The listing contains around 260,000 distinct CDR3 sequences. The chain carries TRBV12-3 or TRBV12-4 and TRBJ2-3; TCRdb selects TRBD2, and the lack of DNA leaves this call unchecked. The origin of this receptor is a woman aged 18-70 years in good health. The specimen was blood T cells: a sorted CD56 or NKG2C T cell subset, CD4+ or CD8+ T cells, or bulk PBMC T cells (not recorded which). The CDR3 sequence is CASSLASGATDTQYF.